This entry features one T cell receptor (beta chain) sequence. The treatment: preoperative locoregional IRX-2 cytokine immunotherapy. Patients received preoperative, locoregional IRX-2 cytokine immunotherapy in a phase Ib study. Sequencing used immunoSEQ multiplex PCR; TCRdb keeps in-frame clones, though not all of them. The table lists some 59,000 clones, approximately 93% of them singletons. The data derive from a study of preoperative IRX-2 immunotherapy in early breast cancer. The clonotype was recovered from a human donor with breast cancer. This specimen was taken from a patient treated with IRX-2 immunotherapy.

CDR3 amino acids: CASSLDGTGVTYEQYF. Written as DNA, the CDR3 is TGTGCCAGCAGCTTAGACGGAACGGGAGTCACCTACGAGCAGTACTTC. The rearrangement joins TRBV7-8 to TRBJ2-7; D is perhaps TRBD2 (6 bases). With 1 base removed from V and 2 bases from J, the gap between germline ends came to 15 bases. The CDR3 extends over 16 amino acids. Germline CDR1 SGHVS, CDR2 FQNEAQ. The full variable domain, rest sourced from reference TRBV7-8 and TRBJ2-7, is GAGVSQSPRYKVAKRGQDVALRCDPISGHVSLFWYQQALGQGPEFLTYFQNEAQLDKSGLPSDRFFAERPEGSVSTLKIQRTQQEDSAVYLCASSLDGTGVTYEQYFGPGTRLTVT.